The 29 T cell receptor beta chains given below trace back to one sample, sequenced in a study of Graves' ophthalmopathy and Graves' hyperthyroidism. RNA transcripts yielded amplified TCR beta CDR3 regions. First-round RT-PCR with HTBI primers preceded a second-round multiplex PCR. MiXCR, applied by TCRdb to the multiplex PCR reads, yields one record per CDR3 protein. The top ten clones hold roughly an eighth of a sample with 340,000 or so distinct CDR3 sequences, roughly 15% of them seen once. The sequenced material came from peripheral blood. These TCRs come from an adult man with Graves' ophthalmopathy.

There are many counts of this clonotype. This chain joins TRBV5-1 and TRBJ2-3; D not certain. There are 12 residues in the CDR3. V was clipped by 2 bases and J by 13 bases, with 14 bases between them. The germline V gene has CDR1 SGHRS and CDR2 YFSETQ. CDR3 sequence: CASSFDTSREYF. CDR3 nucleotides: TGCGCCAGCAGCTTTGACACTTCTCGGGAGTATTTT.

At least ten counts were recorded for this clonotype. The rearrangement uses TRBV20-1 and TRBJ1-6; perhaps TRBD1 as D (6 bases). Trimming shortened V by 0 bases and J by 9 bases, and 9 bases separated the two germline ends. Germline lookup yields CDR1 DFQATT and CDR2 SNEGSKA (reference sequence). There are 13 residues in the CDR3. Written as DNA, the CDR3 is TGCAGTGCTAGAGAACAGGGTGGTTCACCCCTCCACTTT. Protein sequence: CSAREQGGSPLHF.

This clonotype was counted ten times or more. The chain employs TRBV3-1 and TRBJ1-1, with 9 bases identical to TRBD1. Germline V gene lookup returns CDR1 LGHDT and CDR2 YNNKEL (reference sequence). J gave up 11 bases and V 6 bases, and 4 bases lay outside the gene matches. CDR3 length: 11 amino acids. Here the CDR3 reads CASRQQGAAFF. The CDR3 bases are TGTGCCAGCAGGCAACAGGGGGCGGCTTTCTTT.

This clonotype was recorded many times. This chain connects TRBV7-9 to TRBJ2-5; no firm D call. Germline CDR1 is SEHNR and CDR2 is FQNEAQ (reference sequence). CDR3 length equals 14 residues. V was pared by 3 bases and J by 5 bases, with 13 bases between. The CDR3 nucleotides read TGTGCCAGCAGCTTCAGCGTTATTCTGGAGACCCAGTACTTC. Translated: CASSFSVILETQYF.

The J gene is TRBJ2-7, the V gene TRBV7-2; 7 nucleotides line up with TRBD1. Germline values: CDR1 SGHTA, CDR2 FQGNSA. The length of the CDR3 is 12 residues. The junction had 4 bases not matched to a gene; V was cut back by 6 bases and J by 5 bases. In nucleotides, the CDR3 is TGTGCCAGCAGGTCAACAGGGGACGAGCAGTACTTC. This gives the protein CASRSTGDEQYF.

V is TRBV11-3 and J is TRBJ1-5; D ambiguous. This CDR3 is built from 16 residues. The ends were cut back, 1 base at V and 0 bases at J, with 10 bases in the middle. Per the germline V gene, CDR1 is SGHNT and CDR2 is YENEEA. The CDR3 DNA reads as TGTGCCAGCAGCTTAGTATTCAGCTATAGCAATCAGCCCCAGCATTTT. This encodes CASSLVFSYSNQPQHF.

This clonotype occurred a few times. One end of the junction does not line up with germline, which may come from a read error. The V gene is TRBV7-2, the J gene TRBJ2-5; TRBD2 is a possible D gene (5 bases). Germline assignment: CDR1 SGHTA and CDR2 FQGNSA. The CDR3 runs 14 residues. In DNA, the CDR3 is TGTGCCAGCAGATTACGAGAGGGTGAAGAGACTCAGTACTTC. This encodes CASRLREGEETQYF.

This clonotype was observed many times. The chain combines TRBV6-1 with TRBJ1-5, with 9 bases identical to TRBD1. Germline V CDR1 and CDR2: MNHNS, SASEGT. The V segment lost 7 bases and the J segment 5 bases; nucleotides outside the gene matches: 15. The CDR3 spans 17 residues. DNA of the CDR3: TGTGCCAGCATTCGATCCTCCGGGACAGGGAGGCATCAGCCCCAGCATTTT. Protein sequence: CASIRSSGTGRHQPQHF.

This clonotype was recorded at least ten times. V is TRBV27 and J is TRBJ1-5, with D uncertain. This CDR3 is built from 15 residues. V was pared by 4 bases and J by 0 bases, with 10 bases between. From germline, CDR1 is MNHEY and CDR2 SMNVEV (reference sequence). The CDR3 DNA reads TGTGCCAGCAGTTCGATCGAGTATAGCAATCAGCCCCAGCATTTT. This translates into CASSSIEYSNQPQHF.

This clonotype showed up many times. The genes are TRBV2 and TRBJ1-2; no clear D. The CDR3 totals 12 residues. CDR1 SNHLY and CDR2 FYNNEI come from the germline V gene. V shed 4 bases and J shed 6 bases, with 9 bases lying between them. CDR3 protein: CASSVQADGYTF. For the CDR3, the DNA is TGTGCCAGCAGTGTCCAGGCCGATGGCTACACCTTC.

The chain combines TRBV3-1 with TRBJ2-7; 8 nucleotides align to TRBD2. Trimming at V came to 10 bases and at J to 2 bases, leaving 7 bases not matched to a gene. In germline, CDR1 is LGHDT, CDR2 YNNKEL (reference sequence). This CDR3 is 13 amino acids long. DNA for the CDR3: TGTGCCACTGGCGGGAGGTCCACCTACGAGCAGTACTTC. Residues: CATGGRSTYEQYF.

V is TRBV12-3 or TRBV12-4 and J is TRBJ1-1; 8 positions match TRBD1. Trimming removed 5 bases from V and 1 base from J; junction bases left unmatched: 15. This CDR3 has 18 amino acids. The CDR3: CASSKTKTSGGANTEAFF. Here the CDR3 DNA reads TGTGCCAGCAGTAAAACTAAAACTTCAGGGGGCGCGAACACTGAAGCTTTCTTT.

At least ten counts were recorded for this clonotype. This chain joins TRBV20-1 and TRBJ2-7; TRBD1 or TRBD2 may be the D gene (5 bases each). Germline loops: CDR1 DFQATT, CDR2 SNEGSKA (reference sequence). This CDR3 has 13 amino acids. The V gene lost 4 bases and the J gene lost 4 bases, with 14 bases spanning the gap. As DNA, the CDR3 is TGCAGTGCTACCGGGACGGATCCTTACGAGCAGTACTTC. Encoded protein: CSATGTDPYEQYF.

The genes are TRBV7-3 and TRBJ2-5; D call uncertain. From germline, CDR1 is SGHTA and CDR2 FQGTGA. The CDR3 runs 14 residues. V lost 4 bases and J 5 bases, leaving 14 bases between the germline ends. Written as DNA, the CDR3 is TGTGCCAGCAGCTCCCCCCAGGCCTGGGAGACCCAGTACTTC. Translating gives CASSSPQAWETQYF. Variable domain in full (rest from reference TRBV7-3 and TRBJ2-5): GAGVSQTPSNKVTEKGKYVELRCDPISGHTALYWYRQSLGQGPEFLIYFQGTGAADDSGLPNDRFFAVRPEGSVSTLKIQRTERGDSAVYLCASSSPQAWETQYFGPGTRLLVL.

This clonotype was observed a few times. This chain connects TRBV6-1 to TRBJ1-6; D unresolved. V lost 4 bases, J lost 14 bases, and 12 bases lay in between. CDR3 length equals 12 residues. Germline V lookup: CDR1 MNHNS, CDR2 SASEGT. The CDR3 region is CASSVGPGTLHF. CDR3 coding DNA: TGTGCCAGCAGTGTTGGTCCGGGCACCCTCCACTTT.

There are many counts of this clonotype. The CDR3 coding sequence is TGTGCCAGCAGTCGACTAACGACAGGGAGGAATTCACCCCTCCACTTT. Encoded protein: CASSRLTTGRNSPLHF. V is TRBV28 and J is TRBJ1-6; 7 bases are a match to TRBD1. The CDR3 length is 16 residues. Per germline, CDR1 MDHEN and CDR2 SYDVKM. Trimming took 5 bases from V and 7 from J; bases not matched to a gene: 11.

This clonotype was detected only a few times. The chain recombines TRBV4-3 with TRBJ1-5, with D unresolved. This CDR3 comprises 15 residues. Germline V CDR1 and CDR2: LGHNA, YSLEER. V was trimmed by 0 bases and J by 3 bases, leaving 9 bases between them. CDR3 sequence: CASSQDHVVNQPQHF. The CDR3 nucleotides read TGCGCCAGCAGCCAAGATCATGTGGTCAATCAGCCCCAGCATTTT.

A few counts support this clonotype. The chain couples TRBV6-1 to TRBJ1-2, with 9 positions matching TRBD1. The germline V gene has CDR1 MNHNS and CDR2 SASEGT. The CDR3 runs to 13 residues. The junction had 7 bases not matched to a gene; V was cut back by 7 bases and J by 7 bases. Here the CDR3 reads CASTGTGRVGYTF. CDR3 in DNA: TGTGCCAGCACGGGGACAGGGCGTGTTGGCTACACCTTC.

In this sample, this clonotype turned up a few times. The chain couples TRBV6-1 to TRBJ1-6; D is ambiguous. The CDR3 extends over 16 amino acids. V lost 6 bases to trimming and J lost 14 bases, with 26 bases between them. Germline loops: CDR1 MNHNS, CDR2 SASEGT. The DNA of the CDR3 is TGTGCCAGCAGGACGGTGAACTGGAATTCACCTAAATCCCTCCACTTT. Translation gives CASRTVNWNSPKSLHF.

In this sample, this clonotype turned up many times. V gene TRBV4-2 combines with J gene TRBJ2-2; 9 bases map to TRBD1. From germline, CDR1 is LGHNA and CDR2 YNFKEQ. V was pared by 4 bases and J by 7 bases, with 7 bases of the junction left unmatched. This CDR3 has 15 residues. CDR3 in DNA: TGTGCCAGCAGCCCTGGAGACAGGGGGTTCGGGGAGCTGTTTTTT. Its translation is CASSPGDRGFGELFF.

V usage is TRBV2 and J usage is TRBJ1-2; no reliable D call. The CDR3 length is 12 residues. Looked up from germline, CDR1 is SNHLY and CDR2 is FYNNEI. Trimming removed 2 bases at V and 8 bases at J, with 9 bases between. The CDR3 DNA follows: TGTGCCAGCAGTGAAAGGCAGCGCGGCTACACCTTC. Translated, it gives CASSERQRGYTF. Full variable domain (rest looked up from reference TRBV2 and TRBJ1-2): EPEVTQTPSHQVTQMGQEVILRCVPISNHLYFYWYRQILGQKVEFLVSFYNNEISEKSEIFDDQFSVERPDGSNFTLKIRSTKLEDSAMYFCASSERQRGYTFGSGTRLTVV.

This clonotype has ten or more counts. This chain joins TRBV5-1 and TRBJ1-1; weak D call: TRBD1 (5 bases). The CDR3 sequence is 14 residues long. The V and J ends lost 0 bases and 5 bases respectively, with 11 bases between them. CDR1 SGHRS and CDR2 YFSETQ come from the germline V gene. This CDR3 is CASSLGAGRTEAFF. CDR3 nucleotides: TGCGCCAGCAGCTTGGGGGCAGGGAGGACTGAAGCTTTCTTT.

This clonotype was observed a handful of times. The gene calls are TRBV19 and TRBJ2-5; 10 bases align to TRBD2. V shed 1 base, J shed 4 bases, and the junction held 3 bases outside the gene matches. The CDR3 runs 15 residues. Germline V lookup: CDR1 LNHDA, CDR2 SQIVND (reference sequence). The CDR3 protein is CASSIVASGRETQYF. The CDR3 region has the DNA TGTGCCAGTAGTATAGTGGCTAGCGGGAGAGAGACCCAGTACTTC.

This clonotype was detected many times. The V and J genes are TRBV6-1 and TRBJ1-5; TRBD1 might be the D (5 bases). V was pared by 0 bases and J by 5 bases, with 11 bases between. The CDR3 contains 15 residues. CDR1 MNHNS and CDR2 SASEGT come from the germline V gene. CDR3 in amino acids: CASSEAGAGHQPQHF. The CDR3 region has the DNA TGTGCCAGCAGTGAAGCAGGGGCAGGGCATCAGCCCCAGCATTTT.

The chain recombines TRBV4-1 with TRBJ2-2; TRBD1 aligns across 10 bases. The CDR3 is 16 residues long. The V gene end was trimmed by 2 bases and the J gene end by 4 bases; junction bases not matched to a gene: 4. Looked up from germline, CDR1 is MGHRA and CDR2 is YSYEKL. CDR3 DNA: TGCGCCAGCAGCCAACCGGGACAGGGGACCACCGGGGAGCTGTTTTTT. Amino acids: CASSQPGQGTTGELFF.

Many counts were recorded for this clonotype. V is TRBV20-1 and J is TRBJ1-6; a possible D gene is TRBD1 (5 bases). This CDR3 region has 14 residues. Deletions cut 3 bases from V and 5 bases from J, with 11 bases between. Germline V gives CDR1 DFQATT, CDR2 SNEGSKA (reference sequence). CDR3: CSASVGTDNSPLHF. DNA for the CDR3: TGCAGTGCTAGCGTAGGGACGGATAATTCACCCCTCCACTTT.

This clonotype has at least ten counts. This chain links TRBV2 with TRBJ2-2; no definite D call. Germline CDR1 SNHLY, CDR2 FYNNEI. V gave up 3 bases and J gave up 3 bases, with 8 bases separating them. This CDR3 has 14 residues. The CDR3 reads CASSEFGDTGELFF. The CDR3 DNA reads TGTGCCAGCAGTGAGTTTGGGGACACCGGGGAGCTGTTTTTT.

This clonotype appeared a few times. One base away lies a much larger clone, so this may be a sequencing read error. The chain uses TRBV14 and TRBJ1-1, with 9 bases that match TRBD1. The ends lost 6 bases at V and 10 bases at J; junction bases unmatched: 9. This CDR3 is built from 13 residues. The germline V gene encodes CDR1 SGHDN and CDR2 FVKESK. For the CDR3, the DNA is TGTGCCAGCAGTTTCGTACAGGGGGCGCGAGCTTTCTTT. Its protein product is CASSFVQGARAFF.

In its sample, this clonotype was seen many times. The V call is TRBV6-5, the J call TRBJ1-2; weak D call: TRBD1 (6 bases). The length of the CDR3 is 15 residues. V lost 0 bases and J lost 8, with 16 bases in between. Germline V gene data show CDR1 as MNHEY and CDR2 as SVGAGI. CDR3 in amino acids: CASSYSRQVWRGYTF. In DNA form, the CDR3 reads TGTGCCAGCAGTTACTCGAGACAGGTCTGGCGCGGCTACACCTTC.